These T cell receptor beta chains were read from a single sample in a study of human T cells and chemical hapten exposure. TCRdb called the RACE reads again in MiXCR, with one record for every CDR3 protein. The table has roughly 100,000 distinct CDR3 sequences, approximately 8.2% seen once; the top ten hold about 3.1%. Sequenced sample: whole blood. Source of these receptors: a female donor in good health. Some clones in this sample may be carry-over from other donors' samples. The CDR3 runs from the conserved cysteine through the conserved F or W. The D gene is left open where the match is weak. Clone size is given for some rows only: seen once, a few or many times, or a class if the clone is expanded.

CDR3 length,J gene,D gene,clone size,V gene,CDR3 DNA,CDR3 protein
13,TRBJ2-3,-,many,TRBV27,TGTGCCAGCAGTTTATTGGGAACAGATACGCAGTATTTT,CASSLLGTDTQYF
11,TRBJ2-7,-,many,TRBV20-1,TGCAGTATGGGCAGAACCTACGAGCAGTACTTC,CSMGRTYEQYF
14,TRBJ1-2,-,many,TRBV6-5,TGTGCCAGCAGTAGAGACAGGTCATTCTATGGCTACACCTTC,CASSRDRSFYGYTF
11,TRBJ2-7,-,many,TRBV20-1,TGCAGTGCTAGAGTGGAGGTGGGGCAGTACTTC,CSARVEVGQYF
14,TRBJ1-1,-,-,TRBV12-3/TRBV12-4,TGTGCCAGCAGTTTGATGGGAGAGGTCACTGAAGCTTTCTTT,CASSLMGEVTEAFF
16,TRBJ1-5,-,few,TRBV21-1,TGTGCCAGAGAAAAGAGTCCGACAGGGGGCTTGGAGCCCCAGCATTTT,CAREKSPTGGLEPQHF
15,TRBJ2-4,-,-,TRBV21-1,TGTGCCAGCAGCAAAGACGGCCTAGCCAAAAACATTCAGTACTTC,CASSKDGLAKNIQYF
13,TRBJ2-4,-,few,TRBV20-1,TGCAGTGCTAGGGAAACAGCCAAAAACATTCAGTACTTC,CSARETAKNIQYF
16,TRBJ2-7,-,-,TRBV28,TGTGCCAGCAGTTTATTTGTGGACAGAAGCTCCTACGAGCAGTACTTC,CASSLFVDRSSYEQYF
17,TRBJ2-3,TRBD2,many,TRBV5-1,TGCGCCAGCAGCTCCGAACTAGCGGGAGCTAGCACAGATACGCAGTATTTT,CASSSELAGASTDTQYF
19,TRBJ2-4,-,-,TRBV4-2,TGTGCCAGCAGCCAAGATTATGTGATGGCGGAGTCGGGCAAAAACATTCAGTACTTC,CASSQDYVMAESGKNIQYF
16,TRBJ1-4,-,-,TRBV5-4,TGTGCCAGCAGCCCTTCCCCGTTTTCAACTAATGAAAAACTGTTTTTT,CASSPSPFSTNEKLFF
13,TRBJ2-7,-,-,TRBV7-9,TGTGCCAGCAGCTTCGACCTAGCGTCCGAGCAGTACTTC,CASSFDLASEQYF
12,TRBJ1-1,-,many,TRBV29-1,TGCAGCGTGAGGCCCGGGGACACTGAAGCTTTCTTT,CSVRPGDTEAFF
17,TRBJ2-3,-,few,TRBV27,TGTGCCAGCAGTTTAAGGGCAGCCCGACCGAGCACAGATACGCAGTATTTT,CASSLRAARPSTDTQYF
14,TRBJ2-7,-,many,TRBV6-5,TGTGCCAGCAGAGTAGCGCAACCACCCTACGAGCAGTACTTC,CASRVAQPPYEQYF
14,TRBJ2-1,-,few,TRBV29-1,TGCAGCGTTCCGGACAGTACGGGGTACAATGAGCAGTTCTTC,CSVPDSTGYNEQFF
14,TRBJ1-4,TRBD1,many,TRBV6-1,TGTGCCAGCAACGCCCGGGACAGGGACAGCAGACTGTTTTTT,CASNARDRDSRLFF
12,TRBJ1-2,TRBD1,-,TRBV19,TGTGCCACGGGACAGGGCCTGGTTGGCTACACCTTC,CATGQGLVGYTF
16,TRBJ2-3,-,-,TRBV9,TGTGCCAGCAGCGTAGCGGAGGGCAGACTCACAGATACGCAGTATTTT,CASSVAEGRLTDTQYF
11,TRBJ2-3,-,many,TRBV5-1,TGCGCCAGCGGGGCCACAGATACGCAGTATTTT,CASGATDTQYF
17,TRBJ2-2,TRBD2,few,TRBV12-5,TGTGCTAGTGGTTTGGCACGCGGGGGGGGAAACACCGGGGAGCTGTTTTTT,CASGLARGGGNTGELFF
16,TRBJ2-7,TRBD1,few,TRBV28,TGTGCCAGCAGTTTATGGTGGGAGACAGGGTGGTACGAGCAGTACTTC,CASSLWWETGWYEQYF
16,TRBJ2-3,TRBD1,-,TRBV2,TGTGCCAGCAGTGAAGCAGACAGGGGCAGGGCAGATACGCAGTATTTT,CASSEADRGRADTQYF
16,TRBJ2-7,TRBD1,-,TRBV19,TGTGCCAGTAGCTCCCGACCAGGGGGCGTTTTCTACGAGCAGTACTTC,CASSSRPGGVFYEQYF
14,TRBJ1-2,-,many,TRBV20-1,TGCAGTGCTAGACCCAGGGTTTCTAACTATGGCTACACCTTC,CSARPRVSNYGYTF
13,TRBJ2-7,-,few,TRBV12-3/TRBV12-4,TGTGCCAGCACCTCGGGATTGTCCTACGAGCAGTACTTC,CASTSGLSYEQYF
17,TRBJ2-1,TRBD2,many,TRBV7-2,TGTGCCAGCAGCTTAGGCGTAGCGGGGCTGTCCTACAATGAGCAGTTCTTC,CASSLGVAGLSYNEQFF
14,TRBJ2-3,TRBD1,few,TRBV25-1,TGTGCCAGCGGAGGACAGGCCCGCACAGATACGCAGTATTTT,CASGGQARTDTQYF
14,TRBJ1-1,-,few,TRBV20-1,TGCAGTGCTATTAGGGGACATCAGAACACTGAAGCTTTCTTT,CSAIRGHQNTEAFF
15,TRBJ1-6,-,-,TRBV6-2/TRBV6-3,TGTGCCAGCCGGAGAGGTCAGGTTGAAAATTCACCCCTCCACTTT,CASRRGQVENSPLHF
12,TRBJ2-3,-,-,TRBV7-2,TGTGCCAGCAGCCGATACACAGATACGCAGTATTTT,CASSRYTDTQYF
13,TRBJ2-3,-,many,TRBV10-3,TGTGCCATCAGTGATGGTATGCCAGATACGCAGTATTTT,CAISDGMPDTQYF
12,TRBJ2-1,-,few,TRBV2,TGTGCCAGCATTCCAGGTGCGGGCGAGCAGTTCTTC,CASIPGAGEQFF
17,TRBJ2-6,TRBD2,many,TRBV28,TGTGCCAGCAGTTTATTGGCTAGCGGGACTGGGGCCAACGTCCTGACTTTC,CASSLLASGTGANVLTF
14,TRBJ1-5,TRBD1,many,TRBV2,TGTGCCACTGCGACAGGGAAGGGCAATCAGCCCCAGCATTTT,CATATGKGNQPQHF
16,TRBJ2-4,TRBD1,few,TRBV4-2,TGTGCCAGCAGCCAAGAACAGGGGGCTACCAAAAACATTCAGTACTTC,CASSQEQGATKNIQYF
14,TRBJ1-2,TRBD1,few,TRBV20-1,TGCAGTGCTAGAGAAACAGGGGTTACCTATGGCTACACCTTC,CSARETGVTYGYTF
16,TRBJ2-1,-,-,TRBV6-2/TRBV6-3,TGTGCCAGCAGTTACTCGACTCGACGTGGGGCCAATGAGCAGTTCTTC,CASSYSTRRGANEQFF
12,TRBJ2-1,-,-,TRBV7-9,TGTGCCAGCAGCTTAGGGCCAATGGAGCAGTTCTTC,CASSLGPMEQFF
14,TRBJ1-6,-,few,TRBV2,TGTGCCAGCAATTTAGACAGGACTAATTCACCCCTCCACTTT,CASNLDRTNSPLHF
14,TRBJ1-2,-,-,TRBV7-9,TGTGCCAGCAGCTTAGCGACTTCCGGTTCTGGCTACACCTTC,CASSLATSGSGYTF